These T cell receptor beta chains were read from a single sample in a study of identical twins. TCRdb reanalysed the 5' RACE reads using MiXCR and keeps one entry per CDR3 protein. The sample includes 1.5 million to 2 million distinct CDR3 sequences, roughly 35% of them seen just once. Sequencing was carried out using cord blood. The receptors come from a newborn girl in good health. CDR3s include the opening cysteine and the closing phenylalanine or tryptophan. Fields, in order: D gene, J gene, clone size, V gene, CDR3 protein, CDR3 DNA. The D gene is left open where the match is weak. Size values are once, few and many counts, or a class for expanded clones, and some rows have none.

d_call: NA; j_call: TRBJ1-2; clone_size: NA; v_call: TRBV10-3; cdr3_aa: CAISESWPRYGYTF; cdr3_nt: TGTGCCATCAGTGAGTCCTGGCCTCGTTATGGCTACACCTTC
d_call: TRBD2; j_call: TRBJ2-4; clone_size: NA; v_call: TRBV6-2/TRBV6-3; cdr3_aa: CASSYSSGRNIQYF; cdr3_nt: TGTGCCAGCAGTTACTCTAGCGGGAGAAACATTCAGTACTTC
d_call: TRBD1; j_call: TRBJ1-1; clone_size: NA; v_call: TRBV11-2; cdr3_aa: CASSLGDRVATEAFF; cdr3_nt: TGTGCCAGCAGCTTAGGGGACAGGGTGGCCACTGAAGCTTTCTTT
d_call: NA; j_call: TRBJ2-3; clone_size: few; v_call: TRBV6-5; cdr3_aa: CAISRGEGSTDTQYF; cdr3_nt: TGTGCCATCTCCAGGGGGGAAGGAAGCACAGATACGCAGTATTTT
d_call: NA; j_call: TRBJ2-3; clone_size: many; v_call: TRBV29-1; cdr3_aa: CSAKQSVTDTQYF; cdr3_nt: TGCAGCGCAAAACAAAGCGTCACAGATACGCAGTATTTT
d_call: NA; j_call: TRBJ1-5; clone_size: few; v_call: TRBV12-3/TRBV12-4; cdr3_aa: CASSLVASNQPQHF; cdr3_nt: TGTGCCAGCAGTTTAGTGGCCAGCAATCAGCCCCAGCATTTT
d_call: NA; j_call: TRBJ2-3; clone_size: few; v_call: TRBV20-1; cdr3_aa: CSARPDPDTQYF; cdr3_nt: TGCAGTGCTAGACCAGACCCAGATACGCAGTATTTT
d_call: NA; j_call: TRBJ1-1; clone_size: NA; v_call: TRBV12-3/TRBV12-4; cdr3_aa: CASRDSMNTEAFF; cdr3_nt: TGTGCCAGCAGGGACAGCATGAACACTGAAGCTTTCTTT
d_call: NA; j_call: TRBJ2-7; clone_size: many; v_call: TRBV13; cdr3_aa: CASSLAIGLDSYEQYF; cdr3_nt: TGTGCCAGCAGCTTAGCGATAGGTCTGGACTCCTACGAGCAGTACTTC
d_call: NA; j_call: TRBJ2-2; clone_size: NA; v_call: TRBV5-1; cdr3_aa: CASSLGVFTELFF; cdr3_nt: TGCGCCAGCAGCTTGGGAGTATTCACGGAGCTGTTTTTT
d_call: NA; j_call: TRBJ1-1; clone_size: NA; v_call: TRBV5-1; cdr3_aa: CASSLAQVGNPEAFF; cdr3_nt: TGCGCCAGCAGCTTGGCCCAGGTAGGGAATCCTGAAGCTTTCTTT
d_call: NA; j_call: TRBJ1-6; clone_size: NA; v_call: TRBV20-1; cdr3_aa: CSARPGPLNGYNSPLHF; cdr3_nt: TGCAGTGCTAGACCGGGACCGCTAAACGGTTATAATTCACCCCTCCACTTT
d_call: NA; j_call: TRBJ2-5; clone_size: NA; v_call: TRBV6-1; cdr3_aa: CASSEDPRSLGPARETQYF; cdr3_nt: TGTGCCAGCAGTGAAGATCCAAGAAGTCTAGGCCCAGCTAGAGAGACCCAGTACTTC
d_call: NA; j_call: TRBJ2-3; clone_size: many; v_call: TRBV20-1; cdr3_aa: CSARVDSYTQYF; cdr3_nt: TGCAGTGCTAGAGTTGACTCTTATACGCAGTATTTT
d_call: TRBD2; j_call: TRBJ2-1; clone_size: few; v_call: TRBV28; cdr3_aa: CASSLGRTSGSYNEQFF; cdr3_nt: TGTGCCAGCAGTTTGGGAAGGACTAGCGGTTCCTACAATGAGCAGTTCTTC
d_call: NA; j_call: TRBJ1-5; clone_size: NA; v_call: TRBV2; cdr3_aa: CASSEAISNQPQHF; cdr3_nt: TGTGCCAGCAGTGAAGCGATCAGCAATCAGCCCCAGCATTTT
d_call: TRBD2; j_call: TRBJ2-7; clone_size: NA; v_call: TRBV6-6; cdr3_aa: CASSYVPRLAQDNEQYF; cdr3_nt: TGTGCCAGCAGTTACGTCCCTCGACTAGCCCAGGACAATGAGCAGTACTTC
d_call: NA; j_call: TRBJ2-1; clone_size: few; v_call: TRBV6-2/TRBV6-3; cdr3_aa: CASTSPNEQFF; cdr3_nt: TGTGCCAGCACTAGCCCAAATGAGCAGTTCTTC
d_call: TRBD2; j_call: TRBJ2-3; clone_size: NA; v_call: TRBV4-2; cdr3_aa: CASSQVLGTSEEDTQYF; cdr3_nt: TGTGCCAGCAGCCAAGTCCTCGGGACTAGCGAGGAAGATACGCAGTATTTT
d_call: TRBD2; j_call: TRBJ2-7; clone_size: NA; v_call: TRBV9; cdr3_aa: CASSVVLAGVPSYNEQYF; cdr3_nt: TGTGCCAGCAGCGTAGTGCTAGCGGGGGTCCCCTCCTACAATGAGCAGTACTTC
d_call: NA; j_call: TRBJ2-7; clone_size: NA; v_call: TRBV6-5; cdr3_aa: CASSYRDHYNEQYF; cdr3_nt: TGTGCCAGCAGTTACCGGGACCACTACAATGAGCAGTACTTC
d_call: NA; j_call: TRBJ2-1; clone_size: NA; v_call: TRBV20-1; cdr3_aa: CSARGRESWNEQFF; cdr3_nt: TGCAGTGCTAGAGGGAGGGAGAGTTGGAATGAGCAGTTCTTC
d_call: NA; j_call: TRBJ2-7; clone_size: NA; v_call: TRBV20-1; cdr3_aa: CSARSSRGLSYEQYF; cdr3_nt: TGCAGTGCTAGATCCAGTCGAGGCCTCTCCTACGAGCAGTACTTC
d_call: NA; j_call: TRBJ1-5; clone_size: few; v_call: TRBV28; cdr3_aa: CASSLSSTVEGPQHF; cdr3_nt: TGTGCCAGCAGTTTAAGCTCGACAGTCGAGGGACCCCAGCATTTT
d_call: NA; j_call: TRBJ2-1; clone_size: many; v_call: TRBV27; cdr3_aa: CASSFTRKTNEQFF; cdr3_nt: TGTGCCAGCAGTTTTACTCGAAAAACCAATGAGCAGTTCTTC
d_call: TRBD2; j_call: TRBJ2-3; clone_size: few; v_call: TRBV5-1; cdr3_aa: CASSSNPGLATDTQYF; cdr3_nt: TGCGCCAGCAGCTCGAACCCGGGACTAGCCACAGATACGCAGTATTTT
d_call: TRBD2; j_call: TRBJ2-7; clone_size: few; v_call: TRBV2; cdr3_aa: CASSEWLAGGTYEQYF; cdr3_nt: TGTGCCAGCAGTGAATGGCTAGCGGGGGGGACATACGAGCAGTACTTC
d_call: NA; j_call: TRBJ2-1; clone_size: NA; v_call: TRBV2; cdr3_aa: CASTRELKYNEQFF; cdr3_nt: TGTGCCAGCACCAGGGAGTTGAAATACAATGAGCAGTTCTTC
d_call: TRBD1; j_call: TRBJ1-5; clone_size: few; v_call: TRBV12-3/TRBV12-4; cdr3_aa: CASSLTGGNQPRHF; cdr3_nt: TGTGCCAGCAGTTTAACAGGGGGCAATCAGCCCCGGCATTTT
d_call: TRBD2; j_call: TRBJ2-7; clone_size: few; v_call: TRBV2; cdr3_aa: CAGSKAGASSYEQYF; cdr3_nt: TGTGCCGGGTCAAAAGCGGGGGCATCATCCTACGAGCAGTACTTC
d_call: TRBD1; j_call: TRBJ1-2; clone_size: NA; v_call: TRBV5-6; cdr3_aa: CASSLIDRGPLYGYTF; cdr3_nt: TGTGCCAGCAGCTTGATAGACAGGGGACCATTATATGGCTACACCTTC
d_call: NA; j_call: TRBJ1-1; clone_size: NA; v_call: TRBV12-3/TRBV12-4; cdr3_aa: CASSLPRTANAEAFF; cdr3_nt: TGTGCCAGCAGTTTACCTAGGACGGCGAACGCTGAAGCTTTCTTT
d_call: NA; j_call: TRBJ2-7; clone_size: few; v_call: TRBV27; cdr3_aa: CASKGNSYEQYF; cdr3_nt: TGTGCCAGCAAGGGCAACTCCTACGAGCAGTACTTC
d_call: NA; j_call: TRBJ2-5; clone_size: NA; v_call: TRBV7-7; cdr3_aa: CASSLHGEETQYF; cdr3_nt: TGTGCTAGCAGCTTACACGGGGAAGAGACCCAGTACTTC
d_call: TRBD2; j_call: TRBJ2-3; clone_size: NA; v_call: TRBV7-9; cdr3_aa: CASRKREGDTQYF; cdr3_nt: TGTGCCAGCAGGAAGCGGGAGGGAGATACGCAGTATTTT
d_call: NA; j_call: TRBJ1-2; clone_size: NA; v_call: TRBV7-9; cdr3_aa: CASSLGGRGHGYTF; cdr3_nt: TGTGCCAGCAGCTTAGGAGGCAGGGGCCACGGCTACACCTTC
d_call: NA; j_call: TRBJ1-3; clone_size: once; v_call: TRBV5-1; cdr3_aa: CASPGGTVSGNTIYF; cdr3_nt: TGCGCCAGCCCGGGAGGGACGGTCTCTGGAAACACCATATATTTT
d_call: NA; j_call: TRBJ1-2; clone_size: NA; v_call: TRBV6-1; cdr3_aa: CASSENTAWNYGYTF; cdr3_nt: TGTGCCAGCAGTGAAAACACAGCATGGAACTATGGCTACACCTTC
d_call: NA; j_call: TRBJ1-2; clone_size: many; v_call: TRBV7-2; cdr3_aa: CASSLAGEYGYTF; cdr3_nt: TGTGCCAGCAGCTTAGCAGGGGAGTATGGCTACACCTTC
d_call: TRBD2; j_call: TRBJ2-5; clone_size: once; v_call: TRBV12-3/TRBV12-4; cdr3_aa: CASSPLEGTSGSHEQYF; cdr3_nt: TGTGCCAGCAGCCCACTGGAGGGGACTAGCGGGAGTCATGAGCAGTACTTC
d_call: TRBD1; j_call: TRBJ2-2; clone_size: NA; v_call: TRBV20-1; cdr3_aa: CSAWRQGANTGELFF; cdr3_nt: TGCAGTGCTTGGAGACAGGGGGCGAACACCGGGGAGCTGTTTTTT
d_call: TRBD2; j_call: TRBJ2-7; clone_size: few; v_call: TRBV20-1; cdr3_aa: CSARDRTSGSSYEQYF; cdr3_nt: TGCAGTGCTAGAGATCGGACTAGCGGCTCTTCCTACGAGCAGTACTTC
d_call: TRBD1; j_call: TRBJ1-2; clone_size: NA; v_call: TRBV19; cdr3_aa: CASTVGPGQGGYTF; cdr3_nt: TGTGCCAGTACCGTAGGACCGGGACAGGGGGGCTACACCTTC
d_call: NA; j_call: TRBJ1-2; clone_size: NA; v_call: TRBV20-1; cdr3_aa: CSARRGYGYGYTF; cdr3_nt: TGCAGTGCTCGGCGGGGGTACGGCTATGGCTACACCTTC
d_call: NA; j_call: TRBJ2-3; clone_size: NA; v_call: TRBV7-2; cdr3_aa: CASSNRLGFSTDTQYF; cdr3_nt: TGTGCCAGCAGCAACAGACTAGGCTTTAGCACAGATACGCAGTATTTT
d_call: NA; j_call: TRBJ1-3; clone_size: NA; v_call: TRBV2; cdr3_aa: CASRDARNTIYF; cdr3_nt: TGTGCCAGCAGGGACGCCCGAAACACCATATATTTT
d_call: NA; j_call: TRBJ1-1; clone_size: few; v_call: TRBV20-1; cdr3_aa: CSARDQGRPIIGGEAFF; cdr3_nt: TGCAGTGCTAGAGATCAAGGCAGGCCGATTATAGGGGGTGAAGCTTTCTTT
d_call: NA; j_call: TRBJ2-1; clone_size: few; v_call: TRBV27; cdr3_aa: CASGTTNNEQFF; cdr3_nt: TGTGCCAGCGGGACAACGAACAATGAGCAGTTCTTC